Following are 7 T cell receptor beta chains from one sample sequenced in a study of glioma-infiltrating T cells. Using RNA template, CDR3s of TCR alpha and beta were amplified with iRepertoire arm-PCR. TCRdb re-called the multiplex PCR reads through MiXCR, storing one row per CDR3 protein. This repertoire shows under 150,000 distinct CDR3 sequences, around 40% found once; its top ten account for roughly a fifth. Sequenced input: glioma tissue, nonneoplastic brain tissue, or PBMCs (not recorded which). The receptors shown here come from a human donor with low-grade glioma or glioblastoma, undergoing nonglioma brain surgery, or in good health (not recorded which).

The rearrangement joins TRBV7-9 to TRBJ2-7; 9 nucleotides line up with TRBD1. The V segment lost 11 bases and the J segment 3 bases; nucleotides outside the gene matches: 8. Germline-derived CDR1 and CDR2 are SEHNR and FQNEAQ (reference sequence). This CDR3 has 13 amino acids. The CDR3 sequence: CASTGQGYYEQYF. The CDR3 coding sequence is TGTGCCTCGACGGGACAGGGTTACTACGAGCAGTACTTC.

The chain combines TRBV4-1 with TRBJ1-5, with a possible D match to TRBD1 (5 bases). The CDR3 covers 18 residues. Germline CDR1 is MGHRA and CDR2 is YSYEKL. V was shortened by 0 bases and J by 6 bases, with 21 bases between the two germline ends. In nucleotides, the CDR3 is TGCGCCAGCAGCCAAGATACCCTAGGGGCGCCGGGAGGTCAGCCCCAGCATTTT. It translates to CASSQDTLGAPGGQPQHF.

The V call is TRBV12-3 or TRBV12-4, the J call TRBJ1-1; D not certain. This CDR3 is 14 amino acids long. Trimming left V 2 bases short and J 0 bases short, with 7 bases between. CDR3 residues: CASSLLPMNTEAFF. The CDR3 nucleotides are TGTGCCAGCAGTTTACTACCGATGAACACTGAAGCTTTCTTT.

This clonotype was found a few times. The chain combines TRBV6-2 or TRBV6-3 with TRBJ1-1, with D maybe TRBD1 (5 bases). Trimming cost V 4 bases and J 2 bases, with 11 bases left between them. The CDR3 sequence is 14 residues long. Germline-derived CDR1 and CDR2 are MNHEY and SVGEGT. DNA for the CDR3: TGTGCCAGCAGTTGGGGGACGGCCAACACTGAAGCTTTCTTT. Its protein is CASSWGTANTEAFF.

Points on this clonotype: A much larger clone differs from this one at a single base, so this may be a read error. The chain recombines TRBV4-1 with TRBJ2-1; 7 positions agree with TRBD2. This CDR3 is built from 14 residues. In germline, CDR1 is MGHRA, CDR2 YSYEKL. CDR3 sequence: CATSQDGGFYEQFF. In nucleotides, the CDR3 is TGCGCCACCAGCCAAGACGGGGGGTTTTACGAGCAGTTCTTC.

This rearrangement joins TRBV27 to TRBJ1-5, with D possibly TRBD1 on 5 matching bases. In germline, CDR1 is MNHEY, CDR2 SMNVEV (reference sequence). CDR3 length equals 15 residues. With 1 base removed from V and 6 bases from J, the gap between germline ends came to 13 bases. CDR3 sequence: CASSLLGVTPQPQHF. CDR3 in DNA: TGTGCCAGCAGTTTATTAGGGGTAACTCCTCAGCCCCAGCATTTT.

The chain uses TRBV29-1 and TRBJ2-5, with D possibly being TRBD1 (6 bases). Germline loops: CDR1 SQVTM, CDR2 ANQGSEA. The CDR3 spans 12 residues. V was cut by 7 bases and J by 4 bases, with 13 bases left in between. The CDR3 DNA reads as TGCAGCGCAGGACAGAAAATAGAGACCCAGTACTTC. This gives the protein CSAGQKIETQYF.